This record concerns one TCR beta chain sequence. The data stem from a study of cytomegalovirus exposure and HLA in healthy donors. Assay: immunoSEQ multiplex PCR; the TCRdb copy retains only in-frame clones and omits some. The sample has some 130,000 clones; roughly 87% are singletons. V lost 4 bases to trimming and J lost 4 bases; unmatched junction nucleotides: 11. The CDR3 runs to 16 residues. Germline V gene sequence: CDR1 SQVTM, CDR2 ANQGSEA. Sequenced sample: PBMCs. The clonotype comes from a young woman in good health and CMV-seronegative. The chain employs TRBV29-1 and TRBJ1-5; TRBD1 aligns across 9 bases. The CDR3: CSVVLFPGQGNQPQHF. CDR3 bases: TGCAGCGTTGTGTTGTTTCCGGGACAGGGTAATCAGCCCCAGCATTTT.